A single sample is the source of the 5 T cell receptor beta chains below, sequenced in a study of T cell responses to AZD1222 COVID-19 vaccine. Measured with immunoSEQ multiplex PCR; TCRdb has only the in-frame clones, and not every one. This table holds 150,000 to 200,000 clones, 87% found once. The specimen was peripheral blood, collected on day 0 of MenACWY control vaccination. Every receptor here comes from an adult in good health.

In this sample, this clone turned up once. The chain has TRBV2 and TRBJ1-1; D unclear. The CDR3 spans 17 residues. Germline CDR1 is SNHLY and CDR2 is FYNNEI. Between the trimmed V and J ends, which lost 5 bases and 0 bases, there was a span of 19 bases. The CDR3 DNA reads TGTGCCAGCAGTTTAACTCGAGCACCGGGCGTGAACACTGAAGCTTTCTTT. Protein product: CASSLTRAPGVNTEAFF.

The genes are TRBV5-4 and TRBJ2-7; D gene ambiguous. V dropped 4 bases and J dropped 3 bases, with 5 bases sitting between them. The CDR3 contains 11 residues. The germline V gene has CDR1 SGHNT and CDR2 YYREEE (reference sequence). DNA of the CDR3: TGTGCCAGCAGCCGCGACTACGAGCAGTACTTC. It translates to CASSRDYEQYF.

This clone was seen a few times. The chain carries TRBV4-2 and TRBJ1-5; possibly TRBD1 for D (6 bases). The CDR3 spans 15 residues. V gave up 1 base and J gave up 3 bases, with 10 bases separating them. Per the germline V gene, CDR1 is LGHNA and CDR2 is YNFKEQ. CDR3 in amino acids: CASSQVGGDNQPQHF. CDR3 nucleotides: TGTGCCAGCAGCCAAGTAGGGGGGGACAATCAGCCCCAGCATTTT.

The CDR3 DNA sequence: TGTGCCAGCAGCGTCGATCCCCTAGCGGGGCACACAGATACGCAGTATTTT. Amino acids: CASSVDPLAGHTDTQYF. This sequence joins TRBV9 and TRBJ2-3; 9 bases are shared with TRBD2. Trimming removed 2 bases from V and 2 bases from J; junction bases left unmatched: 9. This CDR3 spans 17 amino acids. CDR1 SGDLS and CDR2 YYNGEE come from the germline V gene.

V is TRBV5-1 and J is TRBJ2-6; no clear D gene. Germline CDR1 and CDR2: SGHRS and YFSETQ. V lost 0 bases and J 4 bases, leaving 2 bases between the germline ends. The CDR3 has 13 residues. As DNA, the CDR3 is TGCGCCAGCAGCTTGGAAGGGGCCAACGTCCTGACTTTC. It yields the protein CASSLEGANVLTF.